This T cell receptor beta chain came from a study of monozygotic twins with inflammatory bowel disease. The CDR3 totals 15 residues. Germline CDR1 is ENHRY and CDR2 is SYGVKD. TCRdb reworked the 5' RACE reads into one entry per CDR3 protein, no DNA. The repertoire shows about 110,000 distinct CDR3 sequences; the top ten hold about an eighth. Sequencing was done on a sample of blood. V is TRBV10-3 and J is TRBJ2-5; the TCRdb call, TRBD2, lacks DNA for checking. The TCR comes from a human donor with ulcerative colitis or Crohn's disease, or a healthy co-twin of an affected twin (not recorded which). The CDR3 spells CAISRGTDSQETQYF.